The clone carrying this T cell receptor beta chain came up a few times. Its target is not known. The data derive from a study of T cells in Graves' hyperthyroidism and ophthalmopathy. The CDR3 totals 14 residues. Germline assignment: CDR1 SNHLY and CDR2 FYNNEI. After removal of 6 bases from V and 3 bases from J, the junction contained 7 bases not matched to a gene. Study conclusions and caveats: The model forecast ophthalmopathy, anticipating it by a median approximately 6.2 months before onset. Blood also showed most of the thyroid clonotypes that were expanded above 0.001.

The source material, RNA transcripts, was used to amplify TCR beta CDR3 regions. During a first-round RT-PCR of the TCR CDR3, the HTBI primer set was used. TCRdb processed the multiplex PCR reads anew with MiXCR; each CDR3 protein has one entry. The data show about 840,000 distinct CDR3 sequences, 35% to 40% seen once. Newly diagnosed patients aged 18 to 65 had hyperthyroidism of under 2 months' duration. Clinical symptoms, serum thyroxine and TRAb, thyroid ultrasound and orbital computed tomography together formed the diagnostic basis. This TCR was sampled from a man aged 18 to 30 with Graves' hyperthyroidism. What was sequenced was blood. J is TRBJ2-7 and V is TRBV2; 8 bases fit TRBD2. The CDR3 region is CASRGGRPHYEQYF. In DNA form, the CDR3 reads TGTGCCAGCAGGGGCGGGAGGCCACACTACGAGCAGTACTTC.